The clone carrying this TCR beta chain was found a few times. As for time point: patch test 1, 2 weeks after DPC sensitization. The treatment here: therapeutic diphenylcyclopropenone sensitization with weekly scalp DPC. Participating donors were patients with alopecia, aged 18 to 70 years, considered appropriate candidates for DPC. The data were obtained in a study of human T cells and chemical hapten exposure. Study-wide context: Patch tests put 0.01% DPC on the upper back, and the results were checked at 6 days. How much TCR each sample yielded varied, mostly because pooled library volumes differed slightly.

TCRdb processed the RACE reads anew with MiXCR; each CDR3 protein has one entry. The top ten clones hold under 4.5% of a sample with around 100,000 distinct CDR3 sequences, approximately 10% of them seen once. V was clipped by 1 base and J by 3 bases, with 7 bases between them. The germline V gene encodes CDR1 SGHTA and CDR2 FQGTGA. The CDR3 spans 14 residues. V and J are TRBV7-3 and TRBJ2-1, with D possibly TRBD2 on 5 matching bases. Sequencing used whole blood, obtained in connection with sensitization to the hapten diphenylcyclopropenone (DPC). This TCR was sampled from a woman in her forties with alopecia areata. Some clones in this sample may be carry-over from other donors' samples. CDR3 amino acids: CASSLSRDYNEQFF. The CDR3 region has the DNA TGTGCCAGCAGCTTAAGTCGGGACTACAATGAGCAGTTCTTC.